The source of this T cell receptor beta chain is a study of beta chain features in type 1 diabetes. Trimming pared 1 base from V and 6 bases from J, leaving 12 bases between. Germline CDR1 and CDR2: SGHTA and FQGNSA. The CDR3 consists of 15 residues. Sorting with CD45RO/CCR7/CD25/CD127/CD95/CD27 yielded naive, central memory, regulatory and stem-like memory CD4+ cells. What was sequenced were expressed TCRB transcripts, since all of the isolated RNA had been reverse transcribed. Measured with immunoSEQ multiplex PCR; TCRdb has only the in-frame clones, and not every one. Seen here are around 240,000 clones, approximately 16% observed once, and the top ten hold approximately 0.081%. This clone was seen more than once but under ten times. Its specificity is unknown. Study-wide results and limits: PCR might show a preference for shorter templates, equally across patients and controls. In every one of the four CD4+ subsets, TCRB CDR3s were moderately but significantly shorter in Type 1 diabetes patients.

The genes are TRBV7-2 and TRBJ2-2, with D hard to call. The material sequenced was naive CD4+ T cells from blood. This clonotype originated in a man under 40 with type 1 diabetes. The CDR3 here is CASSLVSGYAGELFF. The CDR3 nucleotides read TGTGCCAGCAGCTTAGTCTCCGGGTATGCCGGGGAGCTGTTTTTT.